The source of this TCR beta chain is a study of tumor and adjacent non-tumor tissue in lung cancer (dated 2018 in TCRdb). Broadly, across the study: By cancer type, the cohort comprised 11 to 12 adenocarcinoma patients, a couple of squamous cell carcinoma patients and 1 small cell lung cancer patient. The roughly 15 enrolled patients, of whom some ten were men and 5 were women, were aged about 30 to 80 years and were diagnosed with TNM stage I to III disease. Using bulk TCRbeta repertoires from roughly 14 lung cancer patients, the study set lung tumor tissue side by side with matched distant non-tumor lung tissue. In total, sequencing yielded over 95 million productive TCRbeta reads, which works out to an average of approximately 4 million reads per sample. For each patient, one tumor sample and one normal lung sample were taken, giving approximately 33 paired specimens that underwent TCRbeta CDR3 sequencing.

What the authors observed across the whole study: TCR diversity (inverse Simpson) was significantly higher in tumor than in normal lung tissue (around 450 vs 150, P = 0.0075, Mann-Whitney U test). Because peripheral blood was not sequenced, blood TCRbeta repertoires in the lung cancer patients of the study were not examined. Neither the sequencing platform nor unique molecular identifiers are named or mentioned anywhere in the methods. The top 100 clones accounted for a significantly larger cumulative portion of the repertoire in normal lung than in tumor tissue. The cohort had only around 14 patients, and the authors noted that larger samples and more detailed clinical data are needed. TCR diversity was significantly higher in younger patients, and higher tumor TCR diversity was associated with shorter overall and disease-free survival.

Bulk unsorted tissue served as the source for RNA extraction, and RNA quality was assessed using a NanoDrop ND-1000 and an Agilent 2100. All donors had newly diagnosed lung cancer, had not received prior chemotherapy, and were admitted for thoracic surgery in China between August and November 2014. Anyone who had undergone radiotherapy or chemotherapy before, or who had another cancer at the same time, was left out of the study. Surgical tissue pieces of about 1-2.1 cm3 were preserved in RNAlater solution and stored at -80 °C until use. On this clonotype: The antigen this receptor binds is unknown. Per-nucleotide qualities are absent, and no much larger clonotype sits a single base away.

V is cut by 7 bases and J by 5 bases, and the space between the germline ends is 9 bases. The CDR3 numbers 11 residues from cysteine through valine. Only the CDR3 portion is preserved as DNA: 33 bases, with reading frame beginning at the first base. Based on the germline V gene (reference sequence), the CDR1 and CDR2 sequences are SEHNR and FQNEAQ. Library creation used multiplex PCR. Data came from an Illumina HiSeq 2500. TCRbeta libraries were built by three rounds of nested PCR using primers (Table S4), following protocols modified from ARM-PCR. Before sequencing, PCR products of 200-500 bp were excised from the gel and purified with the QIAquick gel extraction kit. As for the authors' bioinformatics: Reads were cleaned using Trimmomatic, were merged into complete CDR3 sequences using FLASH, and were assigned to V(D)J germline segments using MiTCR. Clonal diversity was computed as the inverse Simpson's index with VDJtools. Productive reads were defined as in-frame sequences without a premature stop codon. The raw public reads went through TCRdb reprocessing: fastp at Q25, MiXCR clone calling, in-frame beta chains kept. Rows merge per CDR3 protein into single entries with the most common DNA and genes. In this record, the V and J calls reflect TCRdb's handling and not the investigators' own analysis. This sample comprises roughly 140,000 distinct CDR3 sequences, roughly 66% of them detected only once. Around a sixth of the sample is taken by the ten largest.

The specimen was lung tumor tissue. The chain is made from TRBV7-9 and TRBJ2-7; the D gene remains uncertain. This receptor was taken from a man aged 60 to 69 with small cell lung cancer. The CDR3 protein is CASTVGDEQYV. The nucleotide sequence reads TGTGCCAGCACTGTCGGTGACGAGCAGTACGTC.